This entry is about one T cell receptor (beta chain). Data came from immunoSEQ multiplex PCR; TCRdb stores just in-frame clones and leaves some out. This sample carries about 120,000 clones, 70% to 90% of them seen once, and the ten largest clones take 3.4%. The data derive from a study of control samples from healthy donors and cancer patients. This CDR3 has 13 amino acids. Trimming left V 2 bases short and J 7 bases short, with 10 bases between. Germline CDR1 SGHNT, CDR2 YENEEA. The sample taken for sequencing was blood. The chain has TRBV11-3 and TRBJ2-3, with D perhaps assigned TRBD1 or TRBD2 (5 bases each). The TCR sequence derives from a man between 40 and 49 years old in good health. CDR3 amino acids: CASSLQRGHTQYF. CDR3 DNA: TGTGCCAGCAGCTTACAACGGGGCCATACGCAGTATTTT.